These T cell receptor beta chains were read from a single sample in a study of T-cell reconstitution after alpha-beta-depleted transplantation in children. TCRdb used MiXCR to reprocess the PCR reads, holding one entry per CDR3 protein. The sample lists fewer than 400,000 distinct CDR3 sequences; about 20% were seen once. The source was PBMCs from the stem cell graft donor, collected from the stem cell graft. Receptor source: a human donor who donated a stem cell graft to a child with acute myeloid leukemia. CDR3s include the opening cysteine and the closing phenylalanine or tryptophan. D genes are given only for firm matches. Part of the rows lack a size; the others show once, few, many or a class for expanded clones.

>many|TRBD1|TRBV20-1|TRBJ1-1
TGCAGTGCTAGGGCGACAGGGGCTGAAGCTTTCTTT
CSARATGAEAFF
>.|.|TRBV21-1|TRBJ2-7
TGTGCCAGCAGCAAAGCCCACGGACTAGAACTATATCCGGCCTACGAGCAGTACTTC
CASSKAHGLELYPAYEQYF
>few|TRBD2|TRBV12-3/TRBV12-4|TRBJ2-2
TGTGCCAGCAGCCTGACTAGCGGGAGGGCAGGCGGGGAGCTGTTTTTT
CASSLTSGRAGGELFF
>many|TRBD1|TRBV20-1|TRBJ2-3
TGCAGTGCTTCGACAGGGGGCATGCGAGATACGCAGTATTTT
CSASTGGMRDTQYF
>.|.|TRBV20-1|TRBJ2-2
TGCAGTGCTAGCCACACAACCGGGGAGCTGTTTTTT
CSASHTTGELFF
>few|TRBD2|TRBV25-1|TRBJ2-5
TGTGCCAGCAGTGAATCTAGCGGGGAAGAGACCCAGTACTTC
CASSESSGEETQYF
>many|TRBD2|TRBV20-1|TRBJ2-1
TGCAGTGCTAGGCAGGTAGCGGGAGTGGTCGATGAGCAGTTCTTC
CSARQVAGVVDEQFF
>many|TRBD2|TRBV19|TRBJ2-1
TGTGCCAGCAGCCCCGGGACTAGCTCCTACAATGAGCAGTTCTTC
CASSPGTSSYNEQFF
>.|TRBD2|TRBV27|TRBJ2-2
TGTGCCAGCTCTATGGCGGGAGGAACCGGGGAGCTGTTTTTT
CASSMAGGTGELFF
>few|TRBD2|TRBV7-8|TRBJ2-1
TGTGCCAGCAGCATAAGAGCGGGAGCTACCTACAATGAGCAGTTCTTC
CASSIRAGATYNEQFF
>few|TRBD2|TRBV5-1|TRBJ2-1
TGCGCCAGCAGCTTGGTTGGGGGGGTCTACAATGAGCAGTTCTTC
CASSLVGGVYNEQFF
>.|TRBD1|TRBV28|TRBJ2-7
TGTGCCAGCAGTTCGGGACAGGGGGAATTCTACGAGCAGTACTTC
CASSSGQGEFYEQYF
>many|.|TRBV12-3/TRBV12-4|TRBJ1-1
TGTGCCAGCAGTTTTGAGGGGAGGACTGAAGCTTTCTTT
CASSFEGRTEAFF
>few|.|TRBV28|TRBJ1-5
TGTGCCACAGGGAGGCAGCCCCAGCATTTT
CATGRQPQHF
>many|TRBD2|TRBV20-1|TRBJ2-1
TGCAGTGCATCACTAGCGGGGCTTGACAATGAGCAGTTCTTC
CSASLAGLDNEQFF
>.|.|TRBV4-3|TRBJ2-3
TGCGCCAGCAGCCAAGGGAGGGCCGGGAATACGCAGTATTTT
CASSQGRAGNTQYF
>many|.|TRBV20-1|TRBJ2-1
TGCAGTGCTAGTCGAAACGTAGACAATGAGCAGTTCTTC
CSASRNVDNEQFF
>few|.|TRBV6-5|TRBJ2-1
TGTGCCAGCAGTTACGGCGGGAACTACAATGAGCAGTTCTTC
CASSYGGNYNEQFF
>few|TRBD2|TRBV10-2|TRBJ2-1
TGCGCCAGCAGGGAGGGACTAGCGGGACCCCACCACAATGAGCAGTTCTTC
CASREGLAGPHHNEQFF
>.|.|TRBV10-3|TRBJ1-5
TGTGCCATCAGTGAGTCTACAGGACGGGGTATTAAGCCCCAGCATTTT
CAISESTGRGIKPQHF
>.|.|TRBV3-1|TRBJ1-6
TGTGCCAGCAGCCGCGATGGGGAATCACCCCTCCACTTT
CASSRDGESPLHF
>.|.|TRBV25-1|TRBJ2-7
TGTGCCAGCAGTGACTTCTACGAGCAGTACTTC
CASSDFYEQYF
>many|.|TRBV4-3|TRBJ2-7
TGCGCCAGCAGCCAAGATCCCCAGGTCTACGAGCAGTACTTC
CASSQDPQVYEQYF
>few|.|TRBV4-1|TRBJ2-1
TGCGCCAGCAGCCAACCGAGGTCCTCGACGAATAACAATGAGCAGTTCTTC
CASSQPRSSTNNNEQFF
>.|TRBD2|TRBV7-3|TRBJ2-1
TGTGCCAGCAGCCGCCTAGCGGGAGAGGGGAGGGAGCAGTTCTTC
CASSRLAGEGREQFF
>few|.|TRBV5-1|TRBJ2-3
TGCGCCAGCAGCTTGGGCCAGGCAAGTGGTACGCAGTATTTT
CASSLGQASGTQYF
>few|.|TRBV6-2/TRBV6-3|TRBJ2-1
TGTGCCAGCAGTTCCCGGGCCAAGCCCACAAATGAGCAGTTCTTC
CASSSRAKPTNEQFF
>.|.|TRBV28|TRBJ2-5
TGTGCCAGCAGTTTCGCCGGGGATCAAGAGACCCAGTACTTC
CASSFAGDQETQYF
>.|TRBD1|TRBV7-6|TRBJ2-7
TGTGCCAGCAGCTTAGCCGAAGACAGGGCCGAGCAGTACTTC
CASSLAEDRAEQYF
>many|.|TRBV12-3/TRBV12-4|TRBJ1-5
TGTGCCAGCAGATCTCCCGGGACGGCAGGTAATCAGCCCCAGCATTTT
CASRSPGTAGNQPQHF
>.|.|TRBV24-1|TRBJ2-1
TGTGCCACCAGTGATCGCGACAGGAGCTCCTACAATGAGCAGTTCTTC
CATSDRDRSSYNEQFF
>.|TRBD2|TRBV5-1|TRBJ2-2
TGCGCCAGCAGCTTGTACCGAGGGCTAGCGGGGAACACCGGGGAGCTGTTTTTT
CASSLYRGLAGNTGELFF
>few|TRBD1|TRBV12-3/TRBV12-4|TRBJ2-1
TGTGCCAGCAGTTTAAAGGGGGCGGACAATGAGCAGTTCTTC
CASSLKGADNEQFF
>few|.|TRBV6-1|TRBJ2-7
TGTGCCAGCAGTGTTTCTAGCGACGCCTACGAGCAGTACTTC
CASSVSSDAYEQYF
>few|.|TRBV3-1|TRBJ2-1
TGTGCCAGCACACCCGGGACGTACAATGAGCAGTTCTTC
CASTPGTYNEQFF
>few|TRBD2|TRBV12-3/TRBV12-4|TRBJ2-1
TGTGCTGGGGGGGGCTACAATGAGCAGTTCTTC
CAGGGYNEQFF
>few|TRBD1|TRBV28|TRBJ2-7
TGTGCCAGCAGTTTTGAGACAGGGGGACGGAGCGAGCAGTACTTC
CASSFETGGRSEQYF
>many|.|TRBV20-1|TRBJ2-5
TGCAGTGCTAGACAGACGGCCGATCAAGAGACCCAGTACTTC
CSARQTADQETQYF
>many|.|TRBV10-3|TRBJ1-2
TGTGCCATCAGTGATTTACAGGGTGCGAATGGCTACACCTTC
CAISDLQGANGYTF
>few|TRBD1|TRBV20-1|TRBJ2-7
TGCAGTGCTCCCCAGGCCGAGACAGGGGCCTACGAGCAGTACTTC
CSAPQAETGAYEQYF
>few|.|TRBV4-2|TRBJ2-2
TGTGCCAGCAGCCAAGAAATCAGTGCCGGGGAGCTGTTTTTT
CASSQEISAGELFF
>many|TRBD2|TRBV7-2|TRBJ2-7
TGTGCCAGCAGCTTAACGACTAGCGGCTACGAGCAGTACTTC
CASSLTTSGYEQYF
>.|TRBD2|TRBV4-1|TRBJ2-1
TGCGCCAGCAGCCAAGACCCTAGCGGGAGGGCGTATGAGCAGTTCTTC
CASSQDPSGRAYEQFF
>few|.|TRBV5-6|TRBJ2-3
TGTGCCAGCAGCTCAGGACTCGATCCTAGCACAGATACGCAGTATTTT
CASSSGLDPSTDTQYF
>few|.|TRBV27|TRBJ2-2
TGTGCCAGCAGTTTGGGCCTCCGGAACACCGGGGAGCTGTTTTTT
CASSLGLRNTGELFF
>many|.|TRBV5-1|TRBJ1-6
TGCGCCAGCAGCACGGTAGGGGATGCTAGCTCACCCCTCCACTTT
CASSTVGDASSPLHF
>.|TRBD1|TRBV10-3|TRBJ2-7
TGTGCCATCAGTGAAACCGGGACAGCAACCTACGAGCAGTACTTC
CAISETGTATYEQYF
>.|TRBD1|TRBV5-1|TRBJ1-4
TGCGCCAGCAGGCCGGACAGGGAGTATGAAAAACTGTTTTTT
CASRPDREYEKLFF
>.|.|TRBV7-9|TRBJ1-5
TGTGCCAGCAGCCCTTCCCTCCGTGGACAGCCCCAGCATTTT
CASSPSLRGQPQHF
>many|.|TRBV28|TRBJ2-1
TGTGCCAGCAGTCCCCCCCTCGGCTCCTACAATGAGCAGTTCTTC
CASSPPLGSYNEQFF